The rows below give T cell receptor beta chains drawn from one sample of a study of cytomegalovirus exposure and HLA in healthy donors. Only in-frame clones appear in the TCRdb table, and some are missing; sequencing was by immunoSEQ multiplex PCR. The table lists 150,000 to 200,000 clones, approximately 85% of them singletons. The sample was PBMCs. The receptor set was obtained from a man between 18 and 35 years old in good health and CMV-seropositive. Both conserved end residues are part of each CDR3. D genes are given only for firm matches. Rows give clone size only sometimes, using once, few, many, or a class for an expanded clone.

D gene,clone size,J gene,V gene,CDR3 DNA,CDR3 protein
TRBD1,few,TRBJ1-3,TRBV5-6,TGTGCCAGCAGCTCGACAGGGAGGGGAAACACCATATATTTT,CASSSTGRGNTIYF
.,.,TRBJ2-3,TRBV29-1,TGCAGCGTTCTTGGGGGGGCAGATGCGCAGTATTTT,CSVLGGADAQYF
.,.,TRBJ2-7,TRBV6-1,TGTGCCAGCAGTGTCGACTTTACCTACGAGCAGTACTTC,CASSVDFTYEQYF
.,.,TRBJ2-5,TRBV7-2,TGTGCCAGCAGCTCCGCCGGGGGGCAAAAGACCCAGTACTTC,CASSSAGGQKTQYF
.,.,TRBJ1-1,TRBV9,TGTGCCAGCAGCGTTGAGGGAAGACCTAACACTGAAGCTTTCTTT,CASSVEGRPNTEAFF
TRBD1,.,TRBJ1-2,TRBV6-1,TGTGCCAGCAGTGACCCTGACAGGGGCTATGGCTACACCTTC,CASSDPDRGYGYTF
TRBD1,.,TRBJ1-2,TRBV15,TGTGCCACCAGCAGAGAGCAGGGGGTAAATGGCTACACCTTC,CATSREQGVNGYTF
.,.,TRBJ2-7,TRBV9,TGTGCCAGCAGCGTAGGAGGGTCGGGGGGCAGCCACGAGCAGTACTTC,CASSVGGSGGSHEQYF
TRBD2,.,TRBJ2-1,TRBV7-9,TGTGCCAGCAGCGACGGGGGGGCGGATGAGCAGTTCTTC,CASSDGGADEQFF
.,.,TRBJ2-7,TRBV5-1,TGCGCCAGCAGCTTGTCCCAGGGGGGTGGCGAGCAGTACTTC,CASSLSQGGGEQYF
TRBD1,.,TRBJ2-5,TRBV7-3,TGTGCCAGCAGCCGATTTGGACAGGGCCGGGAGACCCAGTACTTC,CASSRFGQGRETQYF
.,few,TRBJ1-1,TRBV7-9,TGTGCCAGCAGCTTAGAGACAGCCCATTTCTTGGGCACTGAAGCTTTCTTT,CASSLETAHFLGTEAFF
TRBD1,.,TRBJ2-2,TRBV9,TGTGCCAGCAGCGCCCAGGGACAGGCGAACACCGGGGAGCTGTTTTTT,CASSAQGQANTGELFF
TRBD1,.,TRBJ2-7,TRBV5-6,TGTGCCAGCAGACCGACAGGGGGCTACGAGCAGTACTTC,CASRPTGGYEQYF
.,once,TRBJ1-2,TRBV6-6,TGTGCCAGCAGCCCGGCCCCAACCGCGGGCGGCTACACCTTC,CASSPAPTAGGYTF
.,.,TRBJ1-2,TRBV29-1,TGCAGCGTTGGGCGGTATGGGGCCTATGGCTACACCTTC,CSVGRYGAYGYTF
TRBD1,.,TRBJ1-2,TRBV7-2,TGTGCCAGCAGCTCCGACAGGGCCTATGGCTACACCTTC,CASSSDRAYGYTF
.,.,TRBJ1-2,TRBV30,TGTGCCTGGAGTATCAGGTCTAATGGCTACACCTTC,CAWSIRSNGYTF
TRBD2,.,TRBJ2-3,TRBV10-1,TGCGCCAGCAGTGCCCTTAGCGGGGGACTCACAGATACGCAGTATTTT,CASSALSGGLTDTQYF
TRBD2,.,TRBJ2-3,TRBV27,TGTGCCAGCAGTTTAGCCCGTGAGAGCGGGGGAACAGATACGCAGTATTTT,CASSLARESGGTDTQYF
.,few,TRBJ2-5,TRBV7-2,TGTGCCAGCAGCTTTCAGCCAGGGGCGGGTGAGACCCAGTACTTC,CASSFQPGAGETQYF
TRBD1,once,TRBJ1-1,TRBV7-2,TGTGCCAGCAGCGTGGACAGGGGTAGGACTGAAGCTTTCTTT,CASSVDRGRTEAFF
TRBD2,.,TRBJ2-3,TRBV27,TGTGCCAGCAGTTTAATGGCTAGCGGGGGGAGGGATACGCAGTATTTT,CASSLMASGGRDTQYF
TRBD1,.,TRBJ2-7,TRBV28,TGTGCCAGCAGTAAAGGACAGGGGGGCGAGCAGTACTTC,CASSKGQGGEQYF
TRBD2,once,TRBJ2-7,TRBV30,TGTGCCTGGAGTGTACGGACTAGCGGGGTCATCTCCTACGAGCAGTACTTC,CAWSVRTSGVISYEQYF
.,.,TRBJ1-2,TRBV6-1,TGTGCCAGCAGTGAAGCGTGGCAATATGGCTACACCTTC,CASSEAWQYGYTF